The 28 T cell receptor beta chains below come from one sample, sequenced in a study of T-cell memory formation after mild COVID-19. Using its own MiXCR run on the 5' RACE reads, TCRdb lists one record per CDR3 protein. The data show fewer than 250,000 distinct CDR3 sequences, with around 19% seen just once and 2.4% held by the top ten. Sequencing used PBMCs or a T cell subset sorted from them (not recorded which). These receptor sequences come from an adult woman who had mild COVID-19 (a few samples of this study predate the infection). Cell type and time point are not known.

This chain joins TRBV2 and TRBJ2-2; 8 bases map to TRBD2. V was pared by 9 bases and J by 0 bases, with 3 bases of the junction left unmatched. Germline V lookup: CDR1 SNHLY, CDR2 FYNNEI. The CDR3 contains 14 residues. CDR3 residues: CARAGGSNTGELFF. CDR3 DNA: TGTGCCAGGGCGGGAGGTTCGAACACCGGGGAGCTGTTTTTT. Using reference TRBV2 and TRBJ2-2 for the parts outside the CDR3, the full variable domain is EPEVTQTPSHQVTQMGQEVILRCVPISNHLYFYWYRQILGQKVEFLVSFYNNEISEKSEIFDDQFSVERPDGSNFTLKIRSTKLEDSAMYFCARAGGSNTGELFFGEGSRLTVL.

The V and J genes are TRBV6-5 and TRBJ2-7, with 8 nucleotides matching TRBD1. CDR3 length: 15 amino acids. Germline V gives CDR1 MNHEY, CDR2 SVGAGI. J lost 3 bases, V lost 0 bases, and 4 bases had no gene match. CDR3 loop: CASSYSGQDLYEQYF. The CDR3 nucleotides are TGTGCCAGCAGTTACTCGGGACAGGATCTCTACGAGCAGTACTTC.

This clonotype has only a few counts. The CDR3 coding sequence is TGTGCCAGCAGCCAGGGGGGCTGGCGCCGCCGCGAGCAGTACTTC. This encodes CASSQGGWRRREQYF. The chain recombines TRBV7-2 with TRBJ2-7; TRBD1 might be the D (7 bases). V lost 5 bases, J lost 6 bases, and 20 bases lay in between. CDR1 and CDR2 (germline): SGHTA, FQGNSA. CDR3 length: 15 amino acids.

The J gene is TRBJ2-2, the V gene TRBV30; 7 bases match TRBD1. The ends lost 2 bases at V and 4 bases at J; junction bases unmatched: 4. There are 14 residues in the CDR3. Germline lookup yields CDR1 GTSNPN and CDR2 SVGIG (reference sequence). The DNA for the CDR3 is TGTGCCTGGAGTTGGGGACAGCCCACCGGGGAGCTGTTTTTT. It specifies CAWSWGQPTGELFF.

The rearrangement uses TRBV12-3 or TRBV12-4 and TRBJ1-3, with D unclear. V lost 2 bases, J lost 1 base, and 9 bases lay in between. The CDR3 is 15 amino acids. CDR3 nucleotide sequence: TGTGCCAGCAGTTTATGGGAGGCGTCTGGAAACACCATATATTTT. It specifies CASSLWEASGNTIYF.

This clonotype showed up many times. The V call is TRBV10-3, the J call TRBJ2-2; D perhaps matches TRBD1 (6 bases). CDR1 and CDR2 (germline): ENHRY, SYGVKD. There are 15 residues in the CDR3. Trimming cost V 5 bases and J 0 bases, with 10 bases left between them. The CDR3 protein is CAISPGQTNTGELFF. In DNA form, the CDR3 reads TGTGCCATCAGTCCGGGACAAACGAACACCGGGGAGCTGTTTTTT.

This CDR3 is CASSRQGVTLEAFF. The CDR3 bases are TGTGCCAGCAGTCGACAGGGGGTCACTTTGGAAGCTTTCTTT. J is TRBJ1-1 and V is TRBV12-3 or TRBV12-4; 9 bases are a match to TRBD1. J gave up 8 bases and V 5 bases, and 9 bases lay outside the gene matches. The CDR3 covers 14 residues.

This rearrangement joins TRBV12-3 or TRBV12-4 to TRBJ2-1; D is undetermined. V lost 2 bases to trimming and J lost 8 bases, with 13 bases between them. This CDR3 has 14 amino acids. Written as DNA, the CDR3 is TGTGCCAGCAGTTTAAACCGGCGCGGTCATGAGCAGTTCTTC. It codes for CASSLNRRGHEQFF.

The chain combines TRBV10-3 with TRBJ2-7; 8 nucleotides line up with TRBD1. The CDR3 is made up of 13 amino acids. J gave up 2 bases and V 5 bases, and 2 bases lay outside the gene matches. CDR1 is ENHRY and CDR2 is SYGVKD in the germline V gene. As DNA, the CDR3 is TGTGCCATCAGTTTACAGGGGGCCTACGAGCAGTACTTC. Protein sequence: CAISLQGAYEQYF.

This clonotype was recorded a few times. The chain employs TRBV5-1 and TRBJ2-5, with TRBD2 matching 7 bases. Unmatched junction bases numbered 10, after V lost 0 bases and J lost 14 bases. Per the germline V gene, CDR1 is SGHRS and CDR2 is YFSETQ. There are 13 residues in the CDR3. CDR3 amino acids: CASSLGLAQLNYF. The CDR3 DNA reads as TGCGCCAGCAGCTTGGGACTAGCCCAACTTAACTACTTC.

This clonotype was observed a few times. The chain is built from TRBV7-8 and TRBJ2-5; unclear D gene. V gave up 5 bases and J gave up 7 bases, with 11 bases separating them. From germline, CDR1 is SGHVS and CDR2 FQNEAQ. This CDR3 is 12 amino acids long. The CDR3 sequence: CASSPHTGTQYF. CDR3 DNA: TGTGCCAGCAGCCCCCACACCGGGACCCAGTACTTC.

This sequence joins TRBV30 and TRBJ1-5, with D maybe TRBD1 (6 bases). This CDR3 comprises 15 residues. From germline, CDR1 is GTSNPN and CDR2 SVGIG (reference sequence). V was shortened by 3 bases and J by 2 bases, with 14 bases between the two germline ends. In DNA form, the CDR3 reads TGTGCCTGGAGCCTCGGGTGGACAGGCAATCAGCCCCAGCATTTT. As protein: CAWSLGWTGNQPQHF.

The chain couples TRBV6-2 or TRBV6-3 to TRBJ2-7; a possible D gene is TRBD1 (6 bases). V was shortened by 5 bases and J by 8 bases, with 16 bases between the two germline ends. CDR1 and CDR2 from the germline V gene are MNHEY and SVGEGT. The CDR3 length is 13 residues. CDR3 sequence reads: CASSPQTGRQQYF. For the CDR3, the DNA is TGTGCCAGCAGTCCGCAGACAGGCCGACAGCAGTACTTC.

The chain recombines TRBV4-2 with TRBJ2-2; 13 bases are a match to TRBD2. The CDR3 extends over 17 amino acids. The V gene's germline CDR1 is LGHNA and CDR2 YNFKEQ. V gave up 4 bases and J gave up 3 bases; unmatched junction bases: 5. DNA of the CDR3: TGTGCCAGCAGCCCGGGACTAGCGGGATGGTACACCGGGGAGCTGTTTTTT. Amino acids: CASSPGLAGWYTGELFF.

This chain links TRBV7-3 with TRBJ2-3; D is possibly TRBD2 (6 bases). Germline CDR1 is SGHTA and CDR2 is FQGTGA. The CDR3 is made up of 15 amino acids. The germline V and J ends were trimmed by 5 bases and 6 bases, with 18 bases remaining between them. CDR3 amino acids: CASSRTGTPVDTQYF. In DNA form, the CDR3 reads TGTGCCAGCAGCCGGACCGGGACTCCGGTTGATACGCAGTATTTT.

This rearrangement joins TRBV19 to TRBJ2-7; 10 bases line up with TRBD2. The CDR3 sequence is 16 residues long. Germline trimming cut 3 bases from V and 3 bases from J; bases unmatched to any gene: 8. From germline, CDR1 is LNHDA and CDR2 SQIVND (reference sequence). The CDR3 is CASSIGLAGAHYEQYF. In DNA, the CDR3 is TGTGCCAGTAGTATCGGGCTAGCGGGGGCCCACTACGAGCAGTACTTC.

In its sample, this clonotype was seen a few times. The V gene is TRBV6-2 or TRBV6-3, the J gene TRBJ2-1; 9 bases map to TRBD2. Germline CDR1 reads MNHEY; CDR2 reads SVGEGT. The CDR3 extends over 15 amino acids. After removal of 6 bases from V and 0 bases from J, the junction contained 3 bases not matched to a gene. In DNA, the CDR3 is TGTGCCAGCAGACTAGCGGGCCTCTCCTACAATGAGCAGTTCTTC. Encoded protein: CASRLAGLSYNEQFF.

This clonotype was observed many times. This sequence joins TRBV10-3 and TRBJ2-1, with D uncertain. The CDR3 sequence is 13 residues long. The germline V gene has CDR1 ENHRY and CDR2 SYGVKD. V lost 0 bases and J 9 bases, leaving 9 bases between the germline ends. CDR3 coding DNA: TGTGCCATCAGTGAGTCTCTGGGCGGTGAGCAGTTCTTC. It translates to CAISESLGGEQFF.

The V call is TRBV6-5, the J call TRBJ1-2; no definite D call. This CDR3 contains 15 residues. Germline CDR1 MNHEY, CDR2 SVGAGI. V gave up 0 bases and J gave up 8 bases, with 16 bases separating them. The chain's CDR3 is CASSYSITAAGGYTF. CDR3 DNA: TGTGCCAGCAGTTACTCGATAACCGCAGCGGGAGGCTACACCTTC.

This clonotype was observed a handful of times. In DNA, the CDR3 is TGTGCCAGCAGCGCGGTAGCGGGGGGGACAGATACGCAGTATTTT. As protein: CASSAVAGGTDTQYF. The chain couples TRBV6-1 to TRBJ2-3; 11 bases map to TRBD2. CDR3 length: 15 residues. The junction had 5 bases not matched to a gene; V was cut back by 6 bases and J by 3 bases. Per germline, CDR1 MNHNS and CDR2 SASEGT.

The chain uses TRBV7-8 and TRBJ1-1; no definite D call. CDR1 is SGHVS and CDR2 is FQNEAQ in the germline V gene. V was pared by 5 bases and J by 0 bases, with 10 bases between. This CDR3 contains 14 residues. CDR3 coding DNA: TGTGCCAGCAGCCTAAGACGGATGAACACTGAAGCTTTCTTT. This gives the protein CASSLRRMNTEAFF.

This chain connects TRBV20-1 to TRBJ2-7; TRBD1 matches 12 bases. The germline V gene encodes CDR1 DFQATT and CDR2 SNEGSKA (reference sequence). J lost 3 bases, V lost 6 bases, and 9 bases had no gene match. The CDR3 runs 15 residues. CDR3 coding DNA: TGCAGTGCGGCAGGGACAGGGGGCAGGCACTACGAGCAGTACTTC. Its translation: CSAAGTGGRHYEQYF.

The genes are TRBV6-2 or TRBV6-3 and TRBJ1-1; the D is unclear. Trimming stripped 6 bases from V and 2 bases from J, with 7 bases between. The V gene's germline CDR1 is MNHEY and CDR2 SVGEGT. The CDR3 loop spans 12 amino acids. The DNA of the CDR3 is TGTGCCAGCAGGTACAGCAACACTGAAGCTTTCTTT. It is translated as CASRYSNTEAFF.

The CDR3 here is CASSIGLNTDTQYF. The CDR3 DNA sequence: TGTGCCAGTAGTATAGGACTGAACACAGATACGCAGTATTTT. The rearrangement links TRBV19 to TRBJ2-3; D is undetermined. This CDR3 is built from 14 residues. The germline V gene has CDR1 LNHDA and CDR2 SQIVND (reference sequence). Trimming cost V 1 base and J 2 bases, with 7 bases left between them. Variable domain in full (rest from reference TRBV19 and TRBJ2-3): DGGITQSPKYLFRKEGQNVTLSCEQNLNHDAMYWYRQDPGQGLRLIYYSQIVNDFQKGDIAEGYSVSREKKESFPLTVTSAQKNPTAFYLCASSIGLNTDTQYFGPGTRLTVL.

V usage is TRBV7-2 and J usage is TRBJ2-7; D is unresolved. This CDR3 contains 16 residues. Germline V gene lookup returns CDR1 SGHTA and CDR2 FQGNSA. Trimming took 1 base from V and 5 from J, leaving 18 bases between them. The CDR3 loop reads CASSLDRFPNSHEQYF. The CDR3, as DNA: TGTGCCAGCAGCTTAGATCGGTTCCCTAATTCCCACGAGCAGTACTTC.

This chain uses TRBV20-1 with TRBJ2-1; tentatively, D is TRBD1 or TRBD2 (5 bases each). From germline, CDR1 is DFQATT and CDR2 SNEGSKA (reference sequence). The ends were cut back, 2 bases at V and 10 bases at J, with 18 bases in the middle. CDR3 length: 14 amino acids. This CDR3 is CSARRAGAITEQFF. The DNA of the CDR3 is TGCAGTGCTAGAAGGGCCGGGGCCATTACGGAGCAGTTCTTC.

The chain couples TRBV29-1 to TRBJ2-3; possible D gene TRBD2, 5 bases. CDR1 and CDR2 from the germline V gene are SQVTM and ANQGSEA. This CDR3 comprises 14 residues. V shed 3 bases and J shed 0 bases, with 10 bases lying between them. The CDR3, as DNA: TGCAGCGTTGATAGAGGGCTAAGCACAGATACGCAGTATTTT. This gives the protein CSVDRGLSTDTQYF.

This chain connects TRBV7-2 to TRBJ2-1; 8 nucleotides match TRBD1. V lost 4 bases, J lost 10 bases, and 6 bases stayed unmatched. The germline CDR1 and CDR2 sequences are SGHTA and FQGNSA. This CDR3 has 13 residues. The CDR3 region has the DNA TGTGCCAGCAGCTCTCAGGGGGCAGGGGAGCAGTTCTTC. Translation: CASSSQGAGEQFF.